These 2 T cell receptor beta chains originate from one sample sequenced in a study of blood T cell repertoires in COVID-19. The repertoire was sequenced with immunoSEQ multiplex PCR; TCRdb's copy has only in-frame clones and lacks some. The profile shows around 310,000 clones, roughly nine tenths of them singletons. The specimen was PBMCs or T cells enriched from blood (not recorded which). Source of these receptors: a woman in her 30s who had recovered from COVID-19.

The rearrangement uses TRBV30 and TRBJ2-7; possibly TRBD1 for D (7 bases). Germline V gene lookup returns CDR1 GTSNPN and CDR2 SVGIG (reference sequence). Trimming stripped 4 bases from V and 2 bases from J, with 18 bases between. This CDR3 contains 15 residues. In DNA, the CDR3 is TGTGCCTGGACCCGTAGCGGACAGGCGACCTACGAGCAGTACTTC. Translated, it gives CAWTRSGQATYEQYF.

The chain couples TRBV13 to TRBJ2-1; D perhaps matches TRBD2 (6 bases). Germline CDR1 PRHDT, CDR2 FYEKMQ (reference sequence). The CDR3 is 11 amino acids. V lost 8 bases and J 7 bases, leaving 9 bases between the germline ends. CDR3 sequence: CASHRGNEQFF. CDR3 nucleotides: TGTGCCAGCCACCGGGGGAATGAGCAGTTCTTC.